These 5 T cell receptor beta chains were all obtained from the same sample, sequenced in a study of blood T cell repertoires in COVID-19. The table came from immunoSEQ multiplex PCR; TCRdb's copy has only in-frame clones and leaves some out. The sample shows 150,000 to 200,000 clones, roughly 83% of them seen only once. The material sequenced was PBMCs or T cells enriched from blood (not recorded which). Receptors originate from a woman in her sixties who had recovered from COVID-19.

V is TRBV27 and J is TRBJ1-1; D gene ambiguous. Trimming took 10 bases from V and 1 from J, leaving 13 bases between them. CDR3 length: 13 residues. Per germline, CDR1 MNHEY and CDR2 SMNVEV (reference sequence). CDR3 region: CATRLEGNTEAFF. CDR3 nucleotide sequence: TGTGCCACCCGACTAGAGGGGAACACTGAAGCTTTCTTT.

This chain joins TRBV15 and TRBJ2-1, with TRBD1 matching 7 bases. The CDR3 runs to 14 residues. Per germline, CDR1 LNHNV and CDR2 YYDKDF (reference sequence). V dropped 0 bases and J dropped 6; count of bases not matched to a gene: 2. The CDR3 DNA follows: TGTGCCACCAGCAGAGACCGACAGGGCAATGAGCAGTTCTTC. Translated: CATSRDRQGNEQFF.

This chain joins TRBV5-1 and TRBJ2-2, with unresolved D. Looked up from germline, CDR1 is SGHRS and CDR2 is YFSETQ. The CDR3 contains 17 residues. The ends were cut back, 0 bases at V and 0 bases at J, with 12 bases in the middle. The CDR3: CASSLARGLSNTGELFF. The CDR3 DNA is TGCGCCAGCAGCTTGGCCCGAGGATTATCGAACACCGGGGAGCTGTTTTTT.

This clone was detected once. V is TRBV4-1 and J is TRBJ1-1, with D perhaps matching TRBD1 (6 bases). The V gene lost 6 bases and the J gene lost 6 bases, with 20 bases spanning the gap. This CDR3 contains 15 residues. Germline CDR1 is MGHRA and CDR2 is YSYEKL. CDR3 in amino acids: CASRPYQGRVPEAFF. DNA of the CDR3: TGCGCCAGCAGACCCTATCAGGGGAGAGTCCCTGAAGCTTTCTTT.

This rearrangement joins TRBV11-2 to TRBJ2-7; TRBD1 matches at 8 bases. V shed 1 base and J 7 bases; nucleotides not matched to a gene: 6. The CDR3 is 14 amino acids. CDR1 is SGHAT and CDR2 is FQNNGV in the germline V gene. CDR3 in amino acids: CASSLGTGFGEQYF. Written as DNA, the CDR3 is TGTGCCAGCAGCTTAGGGACAGGGTTTGGTGAGCAGTACTTC.